This T cell receptor beta chain is from a study of T cells in Graves' hyperthyroidism and ophthalmopathy. Study summary: Prior to any treatment, at the point of initial diagnosis, peripheral blood was collected. Findings of the study overall: The model identified upcoming ophthalmopathy a median around 7.1 months ahead of onset.

This clonotype was counted at least ten times. The antigen remains undetermined. Graves' hyperthyroidism qualified as stable when ophthalmopathy did not progress within 18 months. Extraction of PBMCs used roughly 9.4 ml of fresh peripheral blood. Researchers amplified the TCR beta CDR3 regions from RNA transcripts. First-round RT-PCR of the TCR CDR3 relied on the HTBI primer set. One entry per CDR3 protein results from TCRdb running MiXCR on the multiplex PCR reads. The table shows 190,000 or so distinct CDR3 sequences, with around 17% occurring only once. The germline V gene has CDR1 PRHDT and CDR2 FYEKMQ (reference sequence). The CDR3 spans 13 residues. The V gene end was trimmed by 2 bases and the J gene end by 9 bases; junction bases not matched to a gene: 4.

This chain uses TRBV13 with TRBJ2-1, with 7 bases aligning to TRBD1. This sequence was found in a man aged 35-49 years with Graves' hyperthyroidism. Sequencing was performed on blood. CDR3 in DNA: TGTGCCAGCAGCTTACGGACAGGATTTGAGCAGTTCTTC. Its translation is CASSLRTGFEQFF.